This T cell receptor (beta chain) was sequenced for a study of technical replicates of blood from a handful of donors. Libraries were prepared by immunoSEQ multiplex PCR; TCRdb keeps only in-frame clonotypes and omits some of them. The sample has about 18,000 clones, 65% to 85% seen once. V was trimmed by 0 bases and J by 6 bases, leaving 9 bases between them. Germline assignment: CDR1 LNHNV and CDR2 YYDKDF (reference sequence). This CDR3 contains 14 residues. The chain is built from TRBV15 and TRBJ1-5; D is possibly TRBD1 (5 bases). The sequenced sample consisted of PBMCs. The clonotype was recovered from a human donor in good health. Some clones in this sample may be carry-over from other donors' samples. The CDR3 loop reads CATSRDREAQPQHF. The DNA for the CDR3 is TGTGCCACCAGCAGAGACAGGGAGGCTCAGCCCCAGCATTTT.